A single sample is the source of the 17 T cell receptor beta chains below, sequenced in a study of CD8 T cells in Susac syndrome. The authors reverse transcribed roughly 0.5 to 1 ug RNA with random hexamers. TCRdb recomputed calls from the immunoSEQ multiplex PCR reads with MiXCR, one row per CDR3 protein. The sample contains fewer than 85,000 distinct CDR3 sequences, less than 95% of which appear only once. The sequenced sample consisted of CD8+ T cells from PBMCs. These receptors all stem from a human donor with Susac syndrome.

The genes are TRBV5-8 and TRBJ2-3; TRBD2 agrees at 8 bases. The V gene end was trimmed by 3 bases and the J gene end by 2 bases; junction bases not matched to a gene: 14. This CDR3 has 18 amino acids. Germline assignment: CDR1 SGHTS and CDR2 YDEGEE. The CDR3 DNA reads TGTGCCAGCAGCTCGTCGGGGGGGATCCCCGTGAACACAGATACGCAGTATTTT. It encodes CASSSSGGIPVNTDTQYF.

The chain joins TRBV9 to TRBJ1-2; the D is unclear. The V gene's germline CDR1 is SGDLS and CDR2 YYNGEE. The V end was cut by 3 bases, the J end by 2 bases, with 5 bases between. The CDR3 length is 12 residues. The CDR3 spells CASSGGNYGYTF. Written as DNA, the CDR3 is TGTGCCAGCAGCGGTGGGAACTATGGCTACACCTTC.

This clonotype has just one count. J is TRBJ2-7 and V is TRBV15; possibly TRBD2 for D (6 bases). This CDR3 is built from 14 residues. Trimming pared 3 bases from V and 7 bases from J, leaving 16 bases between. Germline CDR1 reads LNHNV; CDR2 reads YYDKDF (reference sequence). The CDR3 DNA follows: TGTGCCACCAGCAGGATAGGGGCGGCGGGAGAGCAGTACTTC. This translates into CATSRIGAAGEQYF.

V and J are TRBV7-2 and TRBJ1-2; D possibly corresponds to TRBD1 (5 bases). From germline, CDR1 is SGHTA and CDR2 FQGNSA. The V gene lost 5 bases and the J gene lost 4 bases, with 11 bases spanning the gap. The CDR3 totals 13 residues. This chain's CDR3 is CASSPSTAYGYTF. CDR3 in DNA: TGTGCCAGCAGCCCATCGACAGCCTATGGCTACACCTTC.

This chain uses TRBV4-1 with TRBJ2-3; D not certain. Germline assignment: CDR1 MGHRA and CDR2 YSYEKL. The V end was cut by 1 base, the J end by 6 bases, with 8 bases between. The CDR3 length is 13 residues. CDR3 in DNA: TGCGCCAGCAGCCAAGGGTCCGCGGATACGCAGTATTTT. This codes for CASSQGSADTQYF.

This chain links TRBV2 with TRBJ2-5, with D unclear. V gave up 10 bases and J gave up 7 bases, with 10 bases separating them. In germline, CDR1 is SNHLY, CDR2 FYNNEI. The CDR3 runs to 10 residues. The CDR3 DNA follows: TGTGCCACCCTCTCAGGGACCCAGTACTTC. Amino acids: CATLSGTQYF.

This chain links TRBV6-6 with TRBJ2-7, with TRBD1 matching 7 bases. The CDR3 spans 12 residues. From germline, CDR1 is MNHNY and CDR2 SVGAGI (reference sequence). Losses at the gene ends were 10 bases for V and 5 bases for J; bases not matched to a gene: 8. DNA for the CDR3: TGTGCCACCAAACAGGGGACACACGAGCAGTACTTC. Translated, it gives CATKQGTHEQYF.

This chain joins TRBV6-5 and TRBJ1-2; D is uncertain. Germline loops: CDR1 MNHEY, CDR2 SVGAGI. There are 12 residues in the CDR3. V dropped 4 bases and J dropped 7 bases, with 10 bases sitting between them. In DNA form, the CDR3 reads TGTGCCAGCAGTTCATTGGAGGTTGGCTACACCTTC. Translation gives CASSSLEVGYTF.

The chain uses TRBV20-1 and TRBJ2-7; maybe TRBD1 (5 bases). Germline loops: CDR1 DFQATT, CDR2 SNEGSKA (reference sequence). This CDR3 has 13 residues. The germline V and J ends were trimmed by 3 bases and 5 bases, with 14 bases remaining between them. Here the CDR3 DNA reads TGCAGTGCTAGGTCAGGGTCACGAGACGAGCAGTACTTC. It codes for CSARSGSRDEQYF.

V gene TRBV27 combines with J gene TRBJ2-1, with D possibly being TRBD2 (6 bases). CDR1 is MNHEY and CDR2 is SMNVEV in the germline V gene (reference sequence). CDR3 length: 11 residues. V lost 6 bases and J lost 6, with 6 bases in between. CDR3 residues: CASRGGNEQFF. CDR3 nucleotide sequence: TGTGCCAGCAGGGGGGGCAATGAGCAGTTCTTC.

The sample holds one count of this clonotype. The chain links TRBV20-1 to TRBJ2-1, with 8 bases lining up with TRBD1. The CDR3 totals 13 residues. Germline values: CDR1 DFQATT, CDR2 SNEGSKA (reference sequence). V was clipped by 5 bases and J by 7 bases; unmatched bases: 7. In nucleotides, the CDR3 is TGCAGTGCTTTCCAGACAGGGGTAAATGAGCAGTTCTTC. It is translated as CSAFQTGVNEQFF.

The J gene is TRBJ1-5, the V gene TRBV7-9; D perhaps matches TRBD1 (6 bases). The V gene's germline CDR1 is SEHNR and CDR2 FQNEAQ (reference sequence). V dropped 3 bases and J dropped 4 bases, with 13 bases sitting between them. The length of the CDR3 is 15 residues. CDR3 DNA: TGTGCCAGCAGCTTCGGGGGCGGGGAGAATCAGCCCCAGCATTTT. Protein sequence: CASSFGGGENQPQHF.

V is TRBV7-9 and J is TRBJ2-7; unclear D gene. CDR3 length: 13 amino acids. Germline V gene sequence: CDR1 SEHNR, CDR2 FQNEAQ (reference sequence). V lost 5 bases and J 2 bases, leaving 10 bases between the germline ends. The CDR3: CASSQGMTYEQYF. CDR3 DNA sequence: TGTGCCAGCAGCCAAGGAATGACCTACGAGCAGTACTTC.

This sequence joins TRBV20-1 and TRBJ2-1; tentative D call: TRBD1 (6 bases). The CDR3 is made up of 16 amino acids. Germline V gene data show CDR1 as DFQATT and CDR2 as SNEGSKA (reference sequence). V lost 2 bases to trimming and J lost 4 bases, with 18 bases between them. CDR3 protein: CSARIRGPGQYNEQFF. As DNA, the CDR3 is TGCAGTGCTAGAATTCGCGGCCCGGGACAATACAATGAGCAGTTCTTC.

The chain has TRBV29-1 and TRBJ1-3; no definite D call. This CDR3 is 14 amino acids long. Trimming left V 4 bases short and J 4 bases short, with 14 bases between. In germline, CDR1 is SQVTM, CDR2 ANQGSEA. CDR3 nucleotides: TGCAGCGTTGCGAGCTCGACGGAAGGAAACACCATATATTTT. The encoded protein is CSVASSTEGNTIYF.

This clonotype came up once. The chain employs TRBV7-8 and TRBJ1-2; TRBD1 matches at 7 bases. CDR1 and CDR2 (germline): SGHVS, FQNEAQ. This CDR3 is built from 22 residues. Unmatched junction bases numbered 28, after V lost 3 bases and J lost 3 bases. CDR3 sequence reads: CASSLLGLREGDRAKGDYGYTF. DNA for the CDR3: TGTGCCAGCAGCTTGTTGGGTTTGAGGGAGGGAGACAGGGCGAAGGGGGACTATGGCTACACCTTC.

CDR3 sequence (DNA): TGTGCCAGCAGCCTCCCGGGGACTAGCGACTCCGGTGGCACAGATACGCAGTATTTT. Its translation is CASSLPGTSDSGGTDTQYF. J is TRBJ2-3 and V is TRBV13; TRBD2 matches at 10 bases. The J segment lost 1 base and the V segment lost 5 bases, leaving 15 bases of the junction unmatched. This CDR3 has 19 amino acids. Germline CDR1 is PRHDT and CDR2 is FYEKMQ (reference sequence).